These T cell receptor beta chains were read from a single sample in a study of T-cell reconstitution after alpha-beta-depleted transplantation in children. TCRdb reanalysed the PCR reads using MiXCR and keeps one entry per CDR3 protein. This repertoire shows around 500,000 distinct CDR3 sequences, roughly 23% found once; its top ten account for 12% to 15%. The input for sequencing was PBMCs, mostly from graft donor cells, taken 360 days after TCRalphabeta/CD19-depleted stem cell transplant. The receptors here all came from a boy younger than two who had a stem cell transplant for acute myeloid leukemia, so the T cells may come from the graft donor. CDR3s include the opening cysteine and the closing phenylalanine or tryptophan. The D gene is left open where the match is weak. The size entry is marked missing in some rows and otherwise reads once, few, many or a size class.

TRBV6-5	NA	TRBJ1-1	NA	CASTWTETNTEAFF	TGTGCCAGCACTTGGACCGAGACGAACACTGAAGCTTTCTTT
TRBV7-9	NA	TRBJ2-3	NA	CASSLGEGDGSTDTQYF	TGTGCCAGCAGCTTAGGAGAAGGGGACGGTTCCACAGATACGCAGTATTTT
TRBV7-2	NA	TRBJ2-2	NA	CASRTGPGTGELFF	TGTGCCAGTAGAACAGGCCCCGGTACCGGGGAGCTGTTTTTT
TRBV20-1	NA	TRBJ2-7	NA	CCARDAWRDLSYEQYF	TGCTGTGCTAGAGATGCGTGGAGGGATCTTTCCTACGAGCAGTACTTC
TRBV6-5	NA	TRBJ2-3	NA	CASSYSTAADTQYF	TGTGCCAGCAGTTACTCGACAGCTGCAGATACGCAGTATTTT
TRBV10-3	many	TRBJ1-1	TRBD1	CAISESFFGRGQGTEAFF	TGTGCCATCAGTGAGTCGTTTTTTGGGAGAGGACAGGGCACTGAAGCTTTCTTT
TRBV20-1	NA	TRBJ2-1	NA	CSARDVPGSIYNEQFF	TGCAGTGCTAGAGATGTCCCAGGGAGTATATACAATGAGCAGTTCTTC
TRBV7-8	few	TRBJ2-1	TRBD1	CASSPDRNEQFF	TGTGCCAGCAGCCCGGACAGGAATGAGCAGTTCTTC
TRBV9	many	TRBJ2-5	TRBD2	CASSVAAGWWETQYF	TGTGCCAGCAGCGTAGCAGCGGGGTGGTGGGAGACCCAGTACTTC
TRBV5-5	few	TRBJ1-1	NA	CASSPPLMTEDTEAFF	TGTGCCAGCAGCCCCCCCCTCATGACGGAAGACACTGAAGCTTTCTTT
TRBV6-2/TRBV6-3	NA	TRBJ2-2	NA	CASSLYSGELFF	TGTGCCAGCAGTCTGTATTCCGGGGAGCTGTTTTTT
TRBV9	NA	TRBJ2-1	NA	CASSADTQGDEQFF	TGTGCCAGCAGCGCTGACACCCAAGGGGATGAGCAGTTCTTC
TRBV6-8	NA	TRBJ2-3	TRBD1	CATRRRTGITDTQYF	TGTGCCACCCGCCGCCGGACAGGGATTACAGATACGCAGTATTTT
TRBV15	few	TRBJ1-6	NA	CATSRDRGYDSPLHF	TGTGCCACCAGCAGAGACAGGGGTTATGATTCACCCCTCCACTTT
TRBV6-5	many	TRBJ2-2	TRBD1	CASSYGTGTGELFF	TGTGCCAGCAGTTACGGGACAGGGACCGGGGAGCTGTTTTTT
TRBV7-2	NA	TRBJ2-2	NA	CASSLASVAGELFF	TGTGCCAGCAGCTTAGCAAGCGTTGCCGGGGAGCTGTTTTTT
TRBV6-5	NA	TRBJ1-4	NA	CASSSQGRPNEKLFF	TGTGCCAGCAGTTCCCAGGGGAGGCCTAATGAAAAACTGTTTTTT
TRBV12-3/TRBV12-4	many	TRBJ2-7	NA	CASSPESYEQYF	TGTGCCAGCAGCCCTGAATCCTACGAGCAGTACTTC
TRBV29-1	NA	TRBJ2-5	NA	CSVGEGGQGETQYF	TGCAGCGTTGGCGAGGGAGGGCAGGGGGAGACCCAGTACTTC
TRBV28	NA	TRBJ2-3	TRBD2	CASSPTGEGNDTPIGTQYF	TGTGCCAGCAGTCCGACGGGGGAGGGAAATGATACCCCAATTGGGACGCAGTATTTT
TRBV2	once	TRBJ2-3	NA	CASSERLALPISTDTQYF	TGTGCCAGCAGTGAACGGCTAGCTCTACCAATTAGCACAGATACGCAGTATTTT
TRBV10-3	once	TRBJ1-2	NA	CAISEGGARTNYGYTF	TGTGCCATCAGTGAGGGGGGGGCCAGGACAAACTATGGCTACACCTTC
TRBV7-9	many	TRBJ2-3	NA	CASSRGRTGTDTQYF	TGTGCCAGCAGCCGCGGGAGGACAGGGACAGATACGCAGTATTTT
TRBV4-3	few	TRBJ2-1	TRBD1	CASSLFYGQGAFNEQFF	TGCGCCAGCAGCCTTTTCTATGGGCAGGGGGCGTTCAATGAGCAGTTCTTC
TRBV7-9	NA	TRBJ2-2	TRBD2	CASRPPGLAGWRELFF	TGTGCCAGCAGACCCCCGGGACTAGCGGGATGGAGGGAGCTGTTTTTT
TRBV20-1	many	TRBJ2-1	TRBD2	CSARGGRGERGEVHSQFF	TGCAGTGCTAGAGGCGGGCGTGGGGAGCGGGGGGAAGTACACTCGCAGTTCTTC
TRBV5-6	NA	TRBJ2-7	NA	CASSPLYGTPFSYEQYF	TGTGCCAGCAGCCCCTTATACGGAACACCTTTTTCCTACGAGCAGTACTTC
TRBV4-2	NA	TRBJ2-5	TRBD2	CASSQVRGGIQETQYF	TGTGCCAGCAGCCAAGTTCGCGGGGGGATCCAAGAGACCCAGTACTTC
TRBV13	many	TRBJ1-5	NA	CASSFSRHQPQHF	TGTGCCAGCAGCTTTAGTCGGCATCAGCCCCAGCATTTT
TRBV7-8	NA	TRBJ2-1	TRBD2	CASSFPVERGVDNEQFF	TGTGCCAGCAGCTTCCCCGTTGAGCGGGGGGTCGACAATGAGCAGTTCTTC
TRBV15	many	TRBJ1-5	NA	CATTDQYSNQPQHF	TGTGCCACCACAGATCAATATAGCAATCAGCCCCAGCATTTT
TRBV5-8	few	TRBJ2-1	TRBD1	CASSFDRGNEQFF	TGTGCCAGCAGCTTTGACAGGGGGAATGAGCAGTTCTTC
TRBV20-1	few	TRBJ2-1	NA	CSPTGNEQFF	TGCAGTCCTACAGGGAATGAGCAGTTCTTC
TRBV20-1	few	TRBJ2-2	NA	CSAHRTSLGGKLFF	TGCAGTGCTCACCGGACTTCCTTAGGAGGGAAGCTGTTTTTT
TRBV2	NA	TRBJ1-3	NA	CASCWEGTPRAIYF	TGTGCCAGCTGTTGGGAGGGGACTCCCAGGGCCATATATTTT
TRBV18	NA	TRBJ2-7	NA	CASSPTVDSHEQYF	TGTGCCAGCTCACCCACGGTGGACAGCCACGAGCAGTACTTC
TRBV20-1	few	TRBJ2-2	NA	CSVKRLAGELFF	TGCAGTGTCAAGAGGCTCGCCGGGGAGCTGTTTTTT
TRBV10-3	NA	TRBJ1-5	NA	CAISEQSNQPQHF	TGTGCCATCAGTGAACAGAGCAATCAGCCCCAGCATTTT
TRBV4-2	few	TRBJ2-7	TRBD2	CASSQSGTSGPGYEQYF	TGTGCCAGCAGCCAATCGGGGACTAGCGGACCGGGGTACGAGCAGTACTTC
TRBV18	few	TRBJ1-6	TRBD1	CASSSRPDRSSYNSPLHF	TGTGCCAGCTCATCCCGGCCGGACAGGAGCTCCTATAATTCACCCCTCCACTTT
TRBV20-1	NA	TRBJ1-1	NA	CSALYSRVRTEAFF	TGCAGTGCTCTCTACTCCAGGGTTAGGACTGAAGCTTTCTTT
TRBV28	NA	TRBJ2-4	TRBD1	CASRGTGANIQYF	TGTGCCAGCCGCGGGACAGGGGCGAACATTCAGTACTTC
TRBV6-5	NA	TRBJ2-5	TRBD1	CASSYWTGVQETQYF	TGTGCCAGCAGTTACTGGACAGGGGTTCAAGAGACCCAGTACTTC
TRBV20-1	many	TRBJ2-4	TRBD2	CSATLAGGGNIQYF	TGCAGTGCTACGTTGGCGGGGGGCGGAAACATTCAGTACTTC
TRBV29-1	NA	TRBJ2-1	NA	CSDLGTDYNEQFF	TGCAGCGACCTCGGGACGGACTACAATGAGCAGTTCTTC
TRBV19	NA	TRBJ2-2	NA	CASSIFTDYSGGELFF	TGTGCCAGTAGTATATTCACGGACTACTCGGGCGGGGAGCTGTTTTTT
TRBV13	NA	TRBJ2-1	NA	CASSGPGGANEQFF	TGTGCCAGCAGCGGCCCGGGCGGGGCTAATGAGCAGTTCTTC
TRBV4-3	many	TRBJ1-2	NA	CASSQDLSPYGYTF	TGCGCCAGCAGCCAAGATTTGAGTCCCTATGGCTACACCTTC
TRBV10-3	NA	TRBJ2-3	NA	CASKGVDTQYF	TGTGCCTCCAAGGGTGTGGATACGCAGTATTTT
TRBV7-9	NA	TRBJ1-1	NA	CASSPLQGFGTEAFF	TGTGCCAGCAGCCCGCTCCAGGGTTTTGGCACTGAAGCTTTCTTT
TRBV29-1	many	TRBJ1-2	NA	CSVEGTAPYGYTF	TGCAGCGTTGAAGGGACCGCGCCCTATGGCTACACCTTC
TRBV12-3/TRBV12-4	NA	TRBJ2-1	NA	CASSSGGISNYNEQFF	TGTGCCAGCAGTTCGGGTGGGATATCTAACTACAATGAGCAGTTCTTC